This T cell receptor (beta chain) came from a study of technical replicates of blood from four donors. Sequenced by immunoSEQ multiplex PCR; TCRdb stores in-frame clones only, minus some. The sample shows 13,000 or so clones, 85% to 95% of them seen only once. This clonotype was sampled from a human donor in good health. Material: PBMCs.

Written as DNA, the CDR3 is TGCGCCAGCAGCTATACAGGGCTCCAAGAGACCCAGTACTTC. This sequence encodes CASSYTGLQETQYF. The gene calls are TRBV5-1 and TRBJ2-5; a weak D match, TRBD1 (6 bases). Germline V gene sequence: CDR1 SGHRS, CDR2 YFSETQ. Trimming took off 3 bases at V and 1 base at J, with 10 bases between the two ends. There are 14 residues in the CDR3.